This is a list of T cell receptor beta chains from one sample in a study of control samples from healthy donors and cancer patients. Some clones are missing from TCRdb's copy, which holds only in-frame ones; the method was immunoSEQ multiplex PCR. The data show over 120,000 clones, with about 95% seen just once and approximately 15% held by the top ten. Sequencing was carried out using PBMCs. All receptors come from a man in his sixties with colorectal cancer. Both conserved end residues are part of each CDR3. A D gene is named only where the DNA matches it firmly. Not every row has a clone size; where given, it reads once, few, many or a size class.

size	D	V	J	DNA	CDR3
-	TRBD1	TRBV7-9	TRBJ1-2	TGTGCCAGCGACAGGGGAACGGGCTACACCTTC	CASDRGTGYTF
-	TRBD2	TRBV5-6	TRBJ2-1	TGTGCCAGCAGCTTGAGAAGCGGGGGCTCCTTTTCCCATGAGCAGTTCTTC	CASSLRSGGSFSHEQFF
-	TRBD1	TRBV18	TRBJ1-4	TGTGCCAGCTCACCTTTGCCCTTGACAGGGGGTGAAAAACTGTTTTTT	CASSPLPLTGGEKLFF
-	TRBD1	TRBV23-1	TRBJ1-6	TGCGCCAGCAGTCAAGGTTCCCGGACAGGGGGCGATTCACCCCTCCACTTT	CASSQGSRTGGDSPLHF
-	TRBD1	TRBV6-6	TRBJ2-7	TGTGCCAGCAATGATCCCGGGACAGCCTACGAGCAGTACTTC	CASNDPGTAYEQYF
-	-	TRBV2	TRBJ2-2	TGTGCCACGCAGCCCCCGGGGAGCACCGGGGAGCTGTTTTTT	CATQPPGSTGELFF
-	TRBD1	TRBV2	TRBJ1-4	TGTGCCAGCAGTGAAGCCCCGACAGGGAGGAGTGAAAAACTGTTTTTT	CASSEAPTGRSEKLFF
-	-	TRBV7-9	TRBJ1-1	TGTGCCAGCAGCGCCCTAGGGAACACTGAAGCTTTCTTT	CASSALGNTEAFF
-	-	TRBV4-1	TRBJ1-1	TGCGCCAGCAGCAGGACAGCCATGAACACTGAAGCTTTCTTT	CASSRTAMNTEAFF
-	TRBD1	TRBV5-6	TRBJ1-2	TGTGCCAGCAGCTCAGGACAGGGGGCTAGCTACACCTTC	CASSSGQGASYTF
-	-	TRBV10-3	TRBJ1-2	TGTGCCTCATCCAGGGATATAGTCTATGGCTACACCTTC	CASSRDIVYGYTF
-	-	TRBV11-2	TRBJ1-2	TGTGCCAGCAGCTTAGTTGGGGCCTCCTATGGCTACACCTTC	CASSLVGASYGYTF
once	TRBD1	TRBV30	TRBJ1-2	TGTGCCTGGAGTGTATGGCAGGGGGCGCAGGGCTACACCTTC	CAWSVWQGAQGYTF
-	-	TRBV27	TRBJ2-7	TGTGCCAGCAGCCCGTACCCGAATTACGAGCAGTACTTC	CASSPYPNYEQYF
-	TRBD2	TRBV11-2	TRBJ2-7	TGTGCCAGCAGTCCCGGACTAGTGAGCGAGCAGTACTTC	CASSPGLVSEQYF
-	TRBD1	TRBV3-1/TRBV3-2	TRBJ2-2	TGTGCCAGCAGCCAACCCGGGACAGGACATGGCTCTAGGGAGCTGTTTTTT	CASSQPGTGHGSRELFF
once	TRBD1	TRBV30	TRBJ1-2	TGTGCCTGGAGTGGGAACAGGGGGCGCGCCTATGGCTACACCTTC	CAWSGNRGRAYGYTF
-	-	TRBV11-2	TRBJ1-1	TGTGCCAGCAGCGTTACCCCAACGAACACTGAAGCTTTCTTT	CASSVTPTNTEAFF
once	TRBD1	TRBV5-1	TRBJ1-3	TGCGCCAGCAGCTCGGGGACAGGGTTTGGAAACACCATATATTTT	CASSSGTGFGNTIYF
-	-	TRBV7-2	TRBJ1-3	TGTGCCAGCAGCTTAGTACCTTCGACAGTTTCTGGAAACACCATATATTTT	CASSLVPSTVSGNTIYF
-	-	TRBV29-1	TRBJ2-3	TGCAGCGTTGGTCGGACACCCGACCCAAGGGATACGCAGTATTTT	CSVGRTPDPRDTQYF
-	TRBD1	TRBV6-5	TRBJ2-7	TGTGCCAGCAGTTACTCTGGGGGACAGGGCTACGAGCAGTACTTC	CASSYSGGQGYEQYF
-	-	TRBV5-1	TRBJ1-3	TGCGCCAGCAGCCAGTACAGCGGGAGCACTGGAAACACCATATATTTT	CASSQYSGSTGNTIYF
-	-	TRBV29-1	TRBJ1-2	TGCAGCGTTGAAATTGAGGGAGTAGGCTACACCTTC	CSVEIEGVGYTF
-	TRBD2	TRBV10-2	TRBJ2-3	TGCGCCAGCAGTGAAGTCCCCGGGGGCGGGACGGGGGGGCCTGATACGCAGTATTTT	CASSEVPGGGTGGPDTQYF
-	TRBD1	TRBV28	TRBJ2-5	TGTGCCAGCAGTCCCCATACAGGGGGAAAAGAGACCCAGTACTTC	CASSPHTGGKETQYF
-	TRBD1	TRBV5-1	TRBJ2-7	TGCGCCAGCAGCTTGGAGCAGGGGGCGGTCGAGCAGTACTTC	CASSLEQGAVEQYF
-	-	TRBV5-6	TRBJ2-7	TGTGCCAGCAGCTTGGGATTGGAGGGGAAGGTATCCGACGAGCAGTACTTC	CASSLGLEGKVSDEQYF
once	TRBD1	TRBV29-1	TRBJ2-3	TGCAGCGTAAGGAACAGGGGGCCGACAGATACGCAGTATTTT	CSVRNRGPTDTQYF
once	-	TRBV30	TRBJ2-7	TGTGCCTGGAGTACGGGGGCCACCTACGAGCAGTACTTC	CAWSTGATYEQYF
-	-	TRBV5-1	TRBJ1-1	TGCGCCACCAAGACAGAAGTTAGCTTGAACACTGAAGCTTTCTTT	CATKTEVSLNTEAFF
-	TRBD1	TRBV6-5	TRBJ2-3	TGTGCCAGCAGAGTTGACAGGGAATGGACAGATACGCAGTATTTT	CASRVDREWTDTQYF
-	-	TRBV30	TRBJ2-1	TGTGCCTGGAGTGGGGGGCTTGAGCAGTTCTTC	CAWSGGLEQFF
-	-	TRBV7-9	TRBJ1-5	TGTGCCAGCAGCTTAGCAGCGAATCAGCCCCAGCATTTT	CASSLAANQPQHF
once	-	TRBV5-1	TRBJ1-6	TGCGCCAGCAGCTTGGCGTTCGGGCAAGTGAGCTCCTATAATTCACCCCTCCACTTT	CASSLAFGQVSSYNSPLHF
once	-	TRBV9	TRBJ2-7	TGTGCCAGCAGCGTAACGGCAGGGGTCTCCTACGAGCAGTACTTC	CASSVTAGVSYEQYF
-	TRBD1	TRBV11-2	TRBJ2-7	TGTGCCAGCAGCTTAGATCTAAGGACAGGGGACCTTTACGAGCAGTACTTC	CASSLDLRTGDLYEQYF
-	TRBD1	TRBV7-8	TRBJ1-2	TGTGCCAGCAGCTCGACAGGGTCCGGCTACACCTTC	CASSSTGSGYTF
-	TRBD1	TRBV9	TRBJ1-2	TGTGCCAGCAGCGGAGAGGACAGGGGGATCTATGGCTACACCTTC	CASSGEDRGIYGYTF
-	-	TRBV30	TRBJ2-4	TGTGCCTGGAGTGTGACTGGAGCCAAAAACATTCAGTACTTC	CAWSVTGAKNIQYF
-	TRBD2	TRBV6-2/TRBV6-3	TRBJ2-5	TGTGCCAGCAGTCGGGACTACGGAAGAGAGACCCAGTACTTC	CASSRDYGRETQYF
-	-	TRBV29-1	TRBJ2-5	TGCAGCGTTGCGAGGCAGATCCAAGAGACCCAGTACTTC	CSVARQIQETQYF
-	TRBD2	TRBV12-3/TRBV12-4	TRBJ2-1	TGTGCCAGCAGTCCCCGGGAGGTCCATGAGCAGTTCTTC	CASSPREVHEQFF
-	-	TRBV29-1	TRBJ2-7	TGCAGCGTTGTTGGGGACGGGGAACCTAGGAGCTCCTACGAGCAGTACTTC	CSVVGDGEPRSSYEQYF
-	TRBD2	TRBV4-1	TRBJ2-3	TGCGCCAGCAGCCAAGGGGGCGGGGGGGCCATTACGCAGTATTTT	CASSQGGGGAITQYF
-	-	TRBV2	TRBJ1-5	TGTGCCAGCAGTGTGCATGGGAGCAATCAGCCCCAGCATTTT	CASSVHGSNQPQHF
-	TRBD2	TRBV5-8	TRBJ2-1	TGTGCCAGCAGCCCCCGACTAGCGGGGTACAATGAGCAGTTCTTC	CASSPRLAGYNEQFF
-	-	TRBV2	TRBJ1-2	TGTGCCAGCAGGGGCCAGGTGATCTATGGCTACACCTTC	CASRGQVIYGYTF
-	-	TRBV4-1	TRBJ2-3	TGCGCCAGCAGCCCCCACCGAGGGGAAGACCTCGGGGATACGCAGTATTTT	CASSPHRGEDLGDTQYF